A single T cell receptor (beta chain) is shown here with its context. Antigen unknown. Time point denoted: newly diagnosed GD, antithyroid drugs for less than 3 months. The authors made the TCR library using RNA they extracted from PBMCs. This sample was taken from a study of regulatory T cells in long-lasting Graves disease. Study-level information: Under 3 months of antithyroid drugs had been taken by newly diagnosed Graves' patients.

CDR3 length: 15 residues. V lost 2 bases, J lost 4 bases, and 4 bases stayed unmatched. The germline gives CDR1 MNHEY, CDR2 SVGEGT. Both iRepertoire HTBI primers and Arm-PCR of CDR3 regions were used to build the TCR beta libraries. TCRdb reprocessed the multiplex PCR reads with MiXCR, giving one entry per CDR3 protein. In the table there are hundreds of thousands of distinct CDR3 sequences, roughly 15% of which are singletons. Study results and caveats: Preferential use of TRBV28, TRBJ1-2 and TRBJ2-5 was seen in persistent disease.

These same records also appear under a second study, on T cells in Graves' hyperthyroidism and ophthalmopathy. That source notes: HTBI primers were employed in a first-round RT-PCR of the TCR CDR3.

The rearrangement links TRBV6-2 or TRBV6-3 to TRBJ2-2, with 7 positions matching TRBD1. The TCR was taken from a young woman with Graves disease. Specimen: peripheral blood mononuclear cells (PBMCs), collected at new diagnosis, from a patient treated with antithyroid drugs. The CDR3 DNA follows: TGTGCCAGCAGTTACCTGGGACAGCCCACCGGGGAGCTGTTTTTT. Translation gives CASSYLGQPTGELFF.